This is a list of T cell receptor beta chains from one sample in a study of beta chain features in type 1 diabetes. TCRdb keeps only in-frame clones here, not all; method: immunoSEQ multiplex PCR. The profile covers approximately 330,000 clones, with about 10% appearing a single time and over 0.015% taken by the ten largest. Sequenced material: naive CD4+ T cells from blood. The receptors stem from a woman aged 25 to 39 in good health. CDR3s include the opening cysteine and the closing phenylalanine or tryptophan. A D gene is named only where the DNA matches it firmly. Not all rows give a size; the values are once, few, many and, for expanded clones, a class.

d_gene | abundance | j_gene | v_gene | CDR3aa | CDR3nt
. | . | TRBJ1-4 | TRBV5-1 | CASSLAGAGEKLFF | TGCGCCAGCAGCTTAGCAGGGGCGGGTGAAAAACTGTTTTTT
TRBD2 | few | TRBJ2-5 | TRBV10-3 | CAISEGLAGGQETQYF | TGTGCCATCAGTGAGGGACTAGCGGGAGGGCAAGAGACCCAGTACTTC
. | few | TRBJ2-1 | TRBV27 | CASSTSDRFGEQFF | TGTGCCAGCAGTACCAGCGACAGGTTTGGCGAGCAGTTCTTC
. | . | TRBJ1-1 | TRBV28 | CASSPGTLNTEAFF | TGTGCCAGCAGCCCCGGGACTCTGAACACTGAAGCTTTCTTT
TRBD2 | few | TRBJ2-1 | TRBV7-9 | CASSSGVVAGRDEQFF | TGTGCCAGCAGCTCAGGTGTAGTAGCGGGAAGGGATGAGCAGTTCTTC
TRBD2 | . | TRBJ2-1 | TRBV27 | CASGELGLAGPNEQFF | TGTGCCAGCGGGGAACTAGGACTAGCGGGCCCCAATGAGCAGTTCTTC
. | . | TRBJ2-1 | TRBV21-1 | CASSKAIGLGVDEQFF | TGTGCCAGCAGCAAAGCTATAGGACTAGGGGTCGATGAGCAGTTCTTC
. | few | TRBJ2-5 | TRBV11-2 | CASSSGVETQYF | TGTGCCAGCAGCTCAGGGGTGGAGACCCAGTACTTC
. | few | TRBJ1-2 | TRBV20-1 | CSATVSSGYTF | TGCAGTGCTACCGTTTCGAGTGGCTACACCTTC
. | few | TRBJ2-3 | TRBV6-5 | CASSYRASVADTQYF | TGTGCCAGCAGTTACAGGGCTAGCGTTGCAGATACGCAGTATTTT
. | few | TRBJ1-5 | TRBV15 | CATSPSVYSNQPQHF | TGTGCCACCAGCCCGTCGGTTTATAGCAATCAGCCCCAGCATTTT
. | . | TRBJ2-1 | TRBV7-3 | CASSLERRNEQFF | TGTGCCAGCAGCTTGGAGCGGAGGAATGAGCAGTTCTTC
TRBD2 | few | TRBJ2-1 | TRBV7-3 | CASSSSGSVGEQFF | TGTGCCAGCAGTTCAAGCGGGAGTGTTGGTGAGCAGTTCTTC